This entry lists 26 T cell receptor beta chains sequenced from one sample in a study of Graves' ophthalmopathy and Graves' hyperthyroidism. From RNA, the CDR3 regions of TCR beta chains were amplified and sequenced. Second-round multiplex PCR came after first-round RT-PCR with HTBI primers. TCRdb re-called the multiplex PCR reads with MiXCR, one entry per CDR3 protein. The repertoire consists of about 700,000 distinct CDR3 sequences, with roughly 40% occurring once and the leading ten covering approximately 43%. The sequenced sample was peripheral blood. Source of these receptors: an adult man with Graves' ophthalmopathy.

The V call is TRBV19, the J call TRBJ2-2; 7 bases map to TRBD2. The CDR3 contains 15 residues. Germline V CDR1 and CDR2: LNHDA, SQIVND (reference sequence). V dropped 4 bases and J dropped 3; count of bases not matched to a gene: 5. As DNA, the CDR3 is TGTGCCAGTAGTACGAGCGGGGCTTACACCGGGGAGCTGTTTTTT. Translating gives CASSTSGAYTGELFF. Complete variable domain (other parts from reference TRBV19 and TRBJ2-2): DGGITQSPKYLFRKEGQNVTLSCEQNLNHDAMYWYRQDPGQGLRLIYYSQIVNDFQKGDIAEGYSVSREKKESFPLTVTSAQKNPTAFYLCASSTSGAYTGELFFGEGSRLTVL.

The CDR3 DNA reads as TGTGCCAGCAGTCCGCAGCGTCGGGGGGCCGGCAACACTGAAGCTTTCTTT. Translating gives CASSPQRRGAGNTEAFF. This chain uses TRBV12-3 or TRBV12-4 with TRBJ1-1; D may be TRBD1 (6 bases). The V end was cut by 5 bases, the J end by 2 bases, with 21 bases between. The CDR3 length is 17 residues.

CDR3 in amino acids: CSASRDRDEKLFF. In DNA, the CDR3 is TGCAGTGCTAGTCGGGACAGGGATGAAAAACTGTTTTTT. The chain carries TRBV20-1 and TRBJ1-4; 9 bases line up with TRBD1. Losses at the gene ends were 3 bases for V and 6 bases for J; bases not matched to a gene: 2. CDR1 DFQATT and CDR2 SNEGSKA come from the germline V gene (reference sequence). CDR3 length: 13 residues.

The chain carries TRBV7-9 and TRBJ1-4; 7 bases map to TRBD1. After removal of 5 bases from V and 4 bases from J, the junction contained 7 bases not matched to a gene. The CDR3 extends over 15 amino acids. Germline CDR1 and CDR2: SEHNR and FQNEAQ (reference sequence). The DNA for the CDR3 is TGTGCCAGCAGCCCCACGGGACAGCTTAATGAAAAACTGTTTTTT. Its translation: CASSPTGQLNEKLFF.

About this clonotype itself: One end of the junction does not line up with germline, which may come from a read error. V gene TRBV10-2 combines with J gene TRBJ2-2; D call uncertain. Germline CDR1 and CDR2: WSHSY and SAAADI. This CDR3 region has 12 residues. The CDR3 nucleotides read TGTGCCAGCAGCCGTAGTCTCCGGGAGCTGTTTTTT. It is translated as CASSRSLRELFF.

This clonotype came up many times. The CDR3 reads CATSEVLNYGYTF. The DNA of the CDR3 is TGTGCCACCAGCGAGGTATTAAACTATGGCTACACCTTC. The chain links TRBV24-1 to TRBJ1-2; D remains ambiguous. Between the trimmed V and J ends, which lost 7 bases and 2 bases, there was a span of 10 bases. Germline CDR1 is KGHDR and CDR2 is SFDVKD. The length of the CDR3 is 13 residues.

Worth noting for this clonotype: Germline is not matched at one junction end, which may reflect a read error. The chain uses TRBV7-2 and TRBJ1-6; a possible D gene is TRBD1 (5 bases). The CDR3 totals 15 residues. CDR1 and CDR2 from the germline V gene are SGHTA and FQGNSA. Written as DNA, the CDR3 is TGCGCCAGCAGCCATGCCGACAGTATTAATTCACCCCTCCACTTT. This sequence encodes CASSHADSINSPLHF.

V usage is TRBV6-2 or TRBV6-3 and J usage is TRBJ1-1; 11 bases align to TRBD1. V was pared by 6 bases and J by 5 bases, with 8 bases of the junction left unmatched. CDR1 is MNHEY and CDR2 is SVGEGT in the germline V gene. The CDR3 is made up of 15 amino acids. CDR3 in amino acids: CASRWTGGEGTEAFF. In nucleotides, the CDR3 is TGTGCCAGCAGGTGGACAGGGGGCGAAGGAACTGAAGCTTTCTTT.

This clonotype has ten or more counts. The V and J genes are TRBV25-1 and TRBJ2-7; TRBD2 agrees at 8 bases. J was trimmed by 2 bases and V by 1 base; bases with no gene match: 7. The length of the CDR3 is 16 residues. The germline V gene has CDR1 MGHDK and CDR2 SYGVNS. The CDR3 spells CASSESGRAGAYEQYF. The DNA for the CDR3 is TGTGCCAGCAGTGAATCGGGTCGAGCGGGGGCCTACGAGCAGTACTTC.

Details on this clonotype: One end of the junction is discordant with germline, which a read error may explain. The gene calls are TRBV15 and TRBJ1-2, with D unclear. This CDR3 spans 14 amino acids. CDR1 is LNHNV, CDR2 YYDKDF, per germline (reference sequence). CDR3 DNA: TGTGTCACCAGCAGCCGGGCGTCTAACTATGGCTACACCTTC. It yields the protein CVTSSRASNYGYTF.

This clonotype was detected many times. V gene TRBV10-3 combines with J gene TRBJ1-4; TRBD1 might be the D (5 bases). The CDR3 is made up of 15 amino acids. CDR1 is ENHRY and CDR2 is SYGVKD in the germline V gene. V was pared by 6 bases and J by 0 bases, with 11 bases between. DNA for the CDR3: TGTGCCATCAGGGGGGGGGAGACAACTAATGAAAAACTGTTTTTT. This encodes CAIRGGETTNEKLFF.

This chain links TRBV15 with TRBJ1-2; TRBD1 might be the D (5 bases). The length of the CDR3 is 14 residues. With 3 bases removed from V and 8 bases from J, the gap between germline ends came to 16 bases. CDR1 and CDR2 from the germline V gene are LNHNV and YYDKDF (reference sequence). DNA of the CDR3: TGTGCCACCAGCAGTTTATCGGGGGACGGAGGCTACACCTTC. Its translation is CATSSLSGDGGYTF.

Ten or more counts support this clonotype. CDR3 sequence (DNA): TGCAGTGCTAGGGGCACCGAGCAAGAGACCCAGTACTTC. This gives the protein CSARGTEQETQYF. The chain joins TRBV20-1 to TRBJ2-5; D remains unclear. The CDR3 runs 13 residues. Germline V gene data show CDR1 as DFQATT and CDR2 as SNEGSKA (reference sequence). V was shortened by 3 bases and J by 2 bases, with 10 bases between the two germline ends.

This clonotype was found a few times. The J gene is TRBJ1-2, the V gene TRBV24-1, with 9 positions matching TRBD1. From germline, CDR1 is KGHDR and CDR2 SFDVKD. CDR3 size: 15 residues. J was trimmed by 6 bases and V by 1 base; bases with no gene match: 5. The CDR3 nucleotides read TGTGCCACCAGTGATTTTACAGGGGGCAGGGATGGCTACACCTTC. It encodes CATSDFTGGRDGYTF.

The rearrangement uses TRBV29-1 and TRBJ1-3; D gene uncertain. V was clipped by 7 bases and J by 2 bases, with 15 bases between them. In germline, CDR1 is SQVTM, CDR2 ANQGSEA. The CDR3 consists of 14 residues. The CDR3 here is CSGGWADTGNTIYF. The CDR3, as DNA: TGCAGCGGCGGGTGGGCTGACACTGGAAACACCATATATTTT.

A remark on this clonotype: The junction departs from the called germline gene at one end, perhaps through a read error. This chain uses TRBV25-1 with TRBJ1-2; D may be TRBD1 (5 bases). In germline, CDR1 is MGHDK, CDR2 SYGVNS. This CDR3 contains 13 residues. CDR3 sequence reads: CVSSSTVGYGYTF. CDR3 DNA: TGTGTCAGCAGCTCGACAGTTGGCTATGGCTACACCTTC.

V and J are TRBV7-2 and TRBJ1-6, with TRBD1 matching 7 bases. This CDR3 region has 21 residues. The J segment lost 4 bases and the V segment lost 2 bases, leaving 20 bases of the junction unmatched. The germline CDR1 and CDR2 sequences are SGHTA and FQGNSA. CDR3 sequence: CASSLTMRSGQDRPYNSPLHF. The CDR3 region has the DNA TGTGCCAGCAGCTTAACCATGAGGTCAGGACAGGATAGGCCTTATAATTCACCCCTCCACTTT.

This clonotype was found a few times. The J gene is TRBJ1-1, the V gene TRBV9; D is possibly TRBD1 (5 bases). Germline V CDR1 and CDR2: SGDLS, YYNGEE. V was clipped by 0 bases and J by 4 bases, with 13 bases between them. There are 15 residues in the CDR3. CDR3 protein: CASSVEDGGGTEAFF. CDR3 nucleotides: TGTGCCAGCAGCGTAGAGGACGGTGGGGGCACTGAAGCTTTCTTT.

This clonotype was observed a handful of times. The gene calls are TRBV11-1 and TRBJ2-2; no definite D call. V was pared by 5 bases and J by 5 bases, with 15 bases between. The germline V gene has CDR1 SGHAT and CDR2 FQDESV (reference sequence). CDR3 length equals 15 residues. The CDR3 sequence is CASSQVSGLTGELFF. CDR3 sequence (DNA): TGTGCCAGCAGCCAGGTTTCCGGTTTAACCGGGGAGCTGTTTTTT.

This clonotype has at least ten counts. The chain is built from TRBV20-1 and TRBJ1-4; no clear D gene. This CDR3 spans 13 amino acids. Trimming took 6 bases from V and 4 from J, leaving 12 bases between them. Germline V gene data show CDR1 as DFQATT and CDR2 as SNEGSKA (reference sequence). CDR3 bases: TGCAGTGCGGATCGAGAGATTAATGAAAAACTGTTTTTT. It is translated as CSADREINEKLFF.

This clonotype has a handful of counts. Here the CDR3 DNA reads TGCAGTGCTAGGGCAATAACAGGCCTCAATGAAAAACTGTTTTTT. Its translation: CSARAITGLNEKLFF. This chain joins TRBV20-1 and TRBJ1-4; tentative D call: TRBD1 (5 bases). With 3 bases removed from V and 5 bases from J, the gap between germline ends came to 16 bases. CDR1 and CDR2 (germline): DFQATT, SNEGSKA (reference sequence). This CDR3 has 15 residues.

The J gene is TRBJ2-6, the V gene TRBV29-1, with TRBD1 matching 8 bases. CDR3 length: 16 residues. J was trimmed by 0 bases and V by 6 bases; bases with no gene match: 7. Germline V gene sequence: CDR1 SQVTM, CDR2 ANQGSEA. CDR3 in amino acids: CSVLGQDSSGANVLTF. The CDR3 nucleotides are TGCAGCGTGCTGGGACAGGATAGCTCTGGGGCCAACGTCCTGACTTTC.

This clonotype was counted only a few times. The genes are TRBV4-3 and TRBJ2-5, with 8 bases that match TRBD2. There are 17 residues in the CDR3. The ends lost 4 bases at V and 1 base at J; junction bases unmatched: 11. Germline V lookup: CDR1 LGHNA, CDR2 YSLEER. The CDR3 sequence: CASSLIGGDVGQETQYF. The CDR3 DNA sequence: TGCGCCAGCAGCCTGATCGGGGGGGATGTTGGCCAAGAGACCCAGTACTTC.

This clonotype has a single count. The rearrangement uses TRBV7-9 and TRBJ2-5; D tentatively reads TRBD1 or TRBD2 (6 bases each). Germline CDR1 and CDR2: SEHNR and FQNEAQ (reference sequence). Trimming shortened V by 6 bases and J by 9 bases, and 20 bases separated the two germline ends. This CDR3 comprises 14 residues. CDR3 residues: CASRKDRALAAQYF. The CDR3, as DNA: TGTGCCAGCAGAAAGGACAGAGCCTTAGCGGCCCAGTACTTC.

The chain has TRBV2 and TRBJ1-5; D is possibly TRBD1 (6 bases). Trimming cost V 3 bases and J 4 bases, with 16 bases left between them. CDR3 length: 16 residues. The V gene's germline CDR1 is SNHLY and CDR2 FYNNEI. This CDR3 reads CASSEGAGQINQPQHF. Here the CDR3 DNA reads TGTGCCAGCAGTGAGGGGGCGGGACAAATTAATCAGCCCCAGCATTTT.

Of note for this clonotype: Sequence at one end of the junction differs from germline and may be a read error. The CDR3 nucleotides are TGTGCCAGCAGCGCCTTCGGGGAGCAGTACTTC. Its protein is CASSAFGEQYF. This chain connects TRBV5-1 to TRBJ2-7; D remains ambiguous. Germline CDR1 reads SGHRS; CDR2 reads YFSETQ. The CDR3 extends over 11 amino acids.